A single sample gave rise to the 16 T cell receptor beta chains below, sequenced in a study of Graves' ophthalmopathy and Graves' hyperthyroidism. Scientists amplified the TCR beta CDR3 regions from RNA transcripts. The first-round RT-PCR employed HTBI primers together with the Qiagen OneStep RT-PCR kit. A multiplex PCR was then performed as the second round. Using its own MiXCR run on the multiplex PCR reads, TCRdb lists one record per CDR3 protein. This sample has 600,000 to 700,000 distinct CDR3 sequences; more than 40% occur once, and the top ten carry roughly 3.5%. The sample taken for sequencing was peripheral blood. Receptors were obtained from an adult man with Graves' ophthalmopathy.

Ten or more counts support this clonotype. Compared with germline, one end of the junction differs, possibly owing to a read error. This CDR3 is CASSEGGLSYTF. The CDR3 region has the DNA TGTGCCAGCAGTGAAGGGGGTTTGAGCTACACCTTC. V and J are TRBV10-3 and TRBJ1-2; D might be TRBD1 (6 bases). In germline, CDR1 is ENHRY, CDR2 SYGVKD. The CDR3 consists of 12 residues.

Only one count was recorded for this clonotype. This may be a read error: a much more frequent sequence differs by one nucleotide. The J gene is TRBJ2-2, the V gene TRBV19; D uncertain. This CDR3 spans 15 amino acids. The germline V and J ends were trimmed by 8 bases and 4 bases, with 17 bases remaining between them. Germline CDR1 reads LNHDA; CDR2 reads SQIVND (reference sequence). CDR3 in amino acids: CASGLQKVVTGELFF. CDR3 DNA sequence: TGTGCCAGTGGTCTCCAGAAGGTGGTCACCGGGGAGCTGTTTTTT. Filled out from reference TRBV19 and TRBJ2-2, the complete variable domain reads DGGITQSPKYLFRKEGQNVTLSCEQNLNHDAMYWYRQDPGQGLRLIYYSQIVNDFQKGDIAEGYSVSREKKESFPLTVTSAQKNPTAFYLCASGLQKVVTGELFFGEGSRLTVL.

Regarding this clonotype: A much larger clone lies a single base off, so this may be a read error. The rearrangement links TRBV7-2 to TRBJ1-5, with TRBD1 matching over 11 bases. Germline V CDR1 and CDR2: SGHTA, FQGNSA. The CDR3 spans 16 residues. The CDR3 nucleotides are TGTGCCAGCAGCCCGGGACAGGGGGTTAGCAAACAGCCCCAGCATTTT. Its protein is CASSPGQGVSKQPQHF.

The chain recombines TRBV9 with TRBJ2-7, with 8 positions matching TRBD1. Germline V lookup: CDR1 SGDLS, CDR2 YYNGEE. This CDR3 spans 17 amino acids. J lost 4 bases, V lost 0 bases, and 12 bases had no gene match. CDR3 amino acids: CASSVERGIQGAYEQYF. The CDR3 coding sequence is TGTGCCAGCAGCGTAGAACGAGGAATCCAGGGGGCTTACGAGCAGTACTTC.

The genes are TRBV5-1 and TRBJ2-5, with D possibly being TRBD1 or TRBD2 (5 bases each). CDR3 length: 14 amino acids. The V end lost 7 bases, the J end lost 0 bases, and 13 bases lay between the germline ends. Germline V gene lookup returns CDR1 SGHRS and CDR2 YFSETQ. Written as DNA, the CDR3 is TGCGCCAGCCGACGAGGGACCAACCAAGAGACCCAGTACTTC. Translating gives CASRRGTNQETQYF.

Ten or more counts support this clonotype. The chain combines TRBV9 with TRBJ2-7; perhaps TRBD2 as D (6 bases). V was trimmed by 3 bases and J by 9 bases, leaving 10 bases between them. In germline, CDR1 is SGDLS, CDR2 YYNGEE. This CDR3 comprises 11 residues. The CDR3 protein is CASSAGEAQYF. The CDR3 DNA sequence: TGTGCCAGCAGCGCGGGGGAGGCGCAGTACTTC.

This chain connects TRBV5-1 to TRBJ2-7; 7 bases are shared with TRBD2. The V gene end was trimmed by 6 bases and the J gene end by 9 bases; junction bases not matched to a gene: 18. The CDR3 is 15 amino acids. Germline V lookup: CDR1 SGHRS, CDR2 YFSETQ. Here the CDR3 reads CASNLADDFTGTQYF. The CDR3 nucleotides read TGCGCCAGCAACCTAGCGGACGACTTCACGGGTACGCAGTACTTC.

Concerning this clonotype itself: The junction departs from the called germline gene at one end, perhaps through a read error. The CDR3 region is CASSEVWGVYGYTF. CDR3 DNA sequence: TGTGCCAGCAGTGAAGTTTGGGGGGTCTATGGCTACACCTTC. The J gene is TRBJ1-2, the V gene TRBV10-3, with a possible D match to TRBD1 (5 bases). This CDR3 is built from 14 residues. CDR1 ENHRY and CDR2 SYGVKD come from the germline V gene.

The CDR3 sequence is CASSVEVLSAEQYF. CDR3 bases: TGTGCCAGCAGCGTAGAGGTCCTCTCCGCCGAGCAGTACTTC. The chain joins TRBV9 to TRBJ2-7; D not certain. The CDR3 length is 14 residues. Trimming took off 0 bases at V and 6 bases at J, with 13 bases between the two ends. CDR1 SGDLS and CDR2 YYNGEE come from the germline V gene.

This clonotype was seen a few times. A much larger clone is a single base away; this may be a read error. This chain connects TRBV12-3 or TRBV12-4 to TRBJ1-2, with TRBD1 as a possible D gene (5 bases). CDR3 length: 14 amino acids. The CDR3 DNA is TGTGCCGGCAGTTTAAGGACATCCTCGAATGGCTACACCTTC. Its protein is CAGSLRTSSNGYTF.

Remarks on this clonotype: Compared with germline, one end of the junction differs, possibly owing to a read error. The chain is built from TRBV7-7 and TRBJ1-3; no clear D. Germline V CDR1 and CDR2: SSHAT, FNYEAQ (reference sequence). The CDR3 totals 14 residues. The CDR3 sequence: CASSLLPGPNTIYF. CDR3 nucleotide sequence: TGTGCTAGCAGCTTGCTCCCAGGACCGAACACCATATATTTT.

A word on this clonotype: This may stem from a read error, because a much larger clone lies one nucleotide away. The chain is built from TRBV6-5 and TRBJ1-2; 7 nucleotides agree with TRBD1. The CDR3 has 14 residues. Germline CDR1 is MNHEY and CDR2 is SVGAGI. Trimming cost V 5 bases and J 4 bases; bases outside gene matches: 7. The CDR3 nucleotides are TGTGCCAGCAGTGATTCAGGACAGGTCTATGGCTACACCTTC. Amino acid sequence: CASSDSGQVYGYTF.

Regarding this clonotype: A much larger clone sits a single nucleotide away, making a read error possible. The genes are TRBV12-5 and TRBJ1-1; D remains unclear. This CDR3 spans 14 amino acids. Germline V gene data show CDR1 as LGHNT and CDR2 as FRNRAP. The CDR3 DNA follows: TGTGCCAGCGGTTTCGCGCAGCTGAACACTGAAGCTTTCTTT. Its protein is CASGFAQLNTEAFF. Full variable domain (rest looked up from reference TRBV12-5 and TRBJ1-1): DARVTQTPRHKVTEMGQEVTMRCQPILGHNTVFWYRQTMMQGLELLAYFRNRAPLDDSGMPKDRFSAEMPDATLATLKIQPSEPRDSAVYFCASGFAQLNTEAFFGQGTRLTVV.

J is TRBJ1-2 and V is TRBV10-3; D is possibly TRBD1 (6 bases). The CDR3 contains 14 residues. Trimming removed 4 bases from V and 5 bases from J, with 14 bases in between. Looked up from germline, CDR1 is ENHRY and CDR2 is SYGVKD. CDR3 DNA sequence: TGTGCCATCAGTGTAAGGGGGAGCCATTATGGCTACACCTTC. Translating it yields CAISVRGSHYGYTF.

Of note for this clonotype: A single base separates this from a much larger clone, so it may be a read error. This rearrangement joins TRBV15 to TRBJ1-2; D unclear. Germline CDR1 reads LNHNV; CDR2 reads YYDKDF (reference sequence). CDR3 size: 14 residues. Deletions cut 10 bases from V and 4 bases from J, with 19 bases between. The CDR3 DNA sequence: TGTGCCAGCACCCCTGCGGCAGGCCCCTATGGCTACACCTTC. Its protein product is CASTPAAGPYGYTF.

As for this clonotype: A read error may explain this, as a much larger clone is one base away. The CDR3 reads CASSLEGSEQYF. The DNA of the CDR3 is TGCGCCAGCAGCTTGGAAGGCAGCGAGCAGTACTTC. The rearrangement links TRBV5-1 to TRBJ2-7; D gene ambiguous. Looked up from germline, CDR1 is SGHRS and CDR2 is YFSETQ. V was shortened by 0 bases and J by 6 bases, with 7 bases between the two germline ends. The CDR3 runs 12 residues.